A selection of T cell receptor beta chains follows, all from one sample in a study of blood T cell repertoires in COVID-19. Libraries were prepared by immunoSEQ multiplex PCR; TCRdb keeps only in-frame clonotypes and omits some of them. The sample comprises 450,000 to 500,000 clones, over 75% of which are singletons, and under 4% rests with the top ten. The sequenced material came from peripheral blood. The source of these receptors is a human donor in a cohort sampled during active COVID-19. The CDR3 runs from the conserved cysteine through the conserved F or W. A D gene is named only where the DNA matches it firmly. Clone size is not always given. Where it is, it says once, few, many or a class for expanded clones.

J | V | size | D | CDR3 | DNA
TRBJ2-1 | TRBV10-3 | NA | TRBD2 | CAISDGLAGPNEQFF | TGTGCCATCAGTGATGGGCTAGCGGGTCCCAATGAGCAGTTCTTC
TRBJ1-2 | TRBV11-2 | once | TRBD1 | CASSLGDRSNYGYTF | TGTGCCAGCAGCTTAGGGGACAGATCAAACTATGGCTACACCTTC
TRBJ1-1 | TRBV7-9 | NA | TRBD1 | CASSLRTGSDTEAFF | TGTGCCAGCAGCCTACGGACAGGGTCGGACACTGAAGCTTTCTTT
TRBJ2-6 | TRBV24-1 | NA | NA | CATSGTEAGANVLTF | TGTGCCACCAGTGGGACAGAAGCTGGGGCCAACGTCCTGACTTTC
TRBJ1-1 | TRBV10-3 | NA | NA | CAISESQDTEAFF | TGTGCCATCAGTGAGTCGCAGGACACTGAAGCTTTCTTT
TRBJ2-1 | TRBV9 | NA | TRBD2 | CASSAGTRNNEQFF | TGTGCCAGCAGCGCCGGGACTAGGAATAATGAGCAGTTCTTC
TRBJ1-2 | TRBV7-2 | NA | TRBD1 | CASSPGQGAEGYTF | TGTGCCAGCAGCCCCGGACAGGGGGCGGAAGGCTACACCTTC
TRBJ2-2 | TRBV7-2 | NA | NA | CASSHRVSGELFF | TGTGCCAGCAGCCACAGGGTATCCGGGGAGCTGTTTTTT
TRBJ2-7 | TRBV11-2 | few | TRBD2 | CASSLVGGGLSNEQYF | TGTGCCAGCAGCTTAGTTGGGGGAGGGCTGTCGAACGAGCAGTACTTC
TRBJ2-7 | TRBV19 | NA | NA | CASSPSLTSLASYEQYF | TGTGCCAGTAGTCCTAGTCTGACTAGTCTCGCCTCCTACGAGCAGTACTTC
TRBJ1-5 | TRBV18 | NA | TRBD1 | CASSEDRGRGNQPQHF | TGTGCCAGCTCAGAGGACAGGGGAAGGGGCAATCAGCCCCAGCATTTT
TRBJ2-7 | TRBV19 | NA | TRBD1 | CASSDPGTGVEQYF | TGTGCCAGTAGTGACCCCGGGACAGGGGTCGAGCAGTACTTC
TRBJ2-4 | TRBV28 | NA | TRBD1 | CASSSGTGLNIQYF | TGTGCCAGCAGTTCCGGGACAGGGTTAAACATTCAGTACTTC
TRBJ2-3 | TRBV19 | NA | TRBD2 | CASSIPGGDTQYF | TGTGCCAGTAGTATACCGGGAGGGGATACGCAGTATTTT
TRBJ2-7 | TRBV7-2 | NA | NA | CASSLWGHSYEQYF | TGTGCCAGCAGCTTATGGGGACACTCCTACGAGCAGTACTTC
TRBJ2-7 | TRBV20-1 | NA | TRBD2 | CSASFAGRAQEQYF | TGCAGTGCTAGTTTTGCCGGGAGGGCTCAGGAGCAGTACTTC
TRBJ1-6 | TRBV5-1 | few | TRBD1 | CASSFYPNGQGNSPLHF | TGCGCCAGCAGCTTTTACCCAAATGGACAGGGCAATTCACCCCTCCACTTT
TRBJ1-4 | TRBV5-1 | NA | TRBD1 | CASSRGTDSEKLFF | TGCGCCAGCAGCAGGGGGACAGACAGTGAAAAACTGTTTTTT
TRBJ1-1 | TRBV6-5 | NA | NA | CASSYSGGAEAFF | TGTGCCAGCAGTTACTCAGGGGGAGCTGAAGCTTTCTTT
TRBJ2-1 | TRBV9 | NA | TRBD2 | CASSPFTGTLAGVEQFF | TGTGCCAGCAGCCCATTTACCGGGACATTAGCGGGAGTTGAGCAGTTCTTC
TRBJ2-1 | TRBV4-2 | once | TRBD2 | CASSLRLAGGNEQFF | TGTGCCAGCAGCCTCCGACTAGCGGGAGGCAATGAGCAGTTCTTC
TRBJ2-7 | TRBV4-1 | NA | TRBD1 | CASSPTGQGPYEQYF | TGCGCCAGCAGCCCCACGGGACAGGGACCCTACGAGCAGTACTTC
TRBJ2-7 | TRBV24-1 | NA | NA | CATSDPSTPRPYEQYF | TGTGCCACCAGTGACCCATCGACGCCTAGACCCTACGAGCAGTACTTC
TRBJ1-1 | TRBV5-8 | NA | NA | CAREGGANTEAFF | TGTGCCAGGGAAGGAGGGGCGAACACTGAAGCTTTCTTT